These T cell receptor beta chains were read from a single sample in a study of shared clonotypes between healthy human individuals. Here immunoSEQ multiplex PCR was the method, and the copy in TCRdb shows in-frame clones only, minus some. Of under 200,000 clones in the sample, just under 95% were seen once. Sequencing used naive CD4+ T cells sorted from blood. These receptor sequences come from a woman in her 30s in good health. Each CDR3 is given with its conserved first and last residue. A D gene is named only where the DNA matches it firmly. Expanded clones are given a class, and other clones once, few, many or no size at all.

TGTGCCACCCACCTTACACTGACTGGAACCTACGAGCAGTACTTC,CATHLTLTGTYEQYF,.,TRBJ2-7,TRBV28,.
TGTGCCAGCAGCCCGGGACAGGGTCGCGAGCAGTACTTC,CASSPGQGREQYF,TRBD1,TRBJ2-7,TRBV9,once
TGTGCCAGCAGCTCCACAAGGGGAGGGGACTATGGCTACACCTTC,CASSSTRGGDYGYTF,.,TRBJ1-2,TRBV7-9,.
TGTGCCAGTAGTATGGGACTAGCGGGAGGATACCAAGAGACCCAGTACTTC,CASSMGLAGGYQETQYF,TRBD2,TRBJ2-5,TRBV19,.
TGTGCCAGCTCACCAACCCCCAGCGGGAGGACCGGGGAGCTGTTTTTT,CASSPTPSGRTGELFF,TRBD2,TRBJ2-2,TRBV18,once
TGTGCCAGCAGCCAATTGAGTCCTAGCACAGATACGCAGTATTTT,CASSQLSPSTDTQYF,.,TRBJ2-3,TRBV16,.
TGCGCCAGCAGCTTGGGCCAGGGGGGCGAAAAACTGTTTTTT,CASSLGQGGEKLFF,TRBD1,TRBJ1-4,TRBV5-1,.
TGTGCCAGCAGTTTATCAACTAGCGGGAGTAACCACGAGCAGTACTTC,CASSLSTSGSNHEQYF,TRBD2,TRBJ2-7,TRBV28,.
TGTGCCAGCAGTTCAAATCCCCCCTACGAGCAGTACTTC,CASSSNPPYEQYF,.,TRBJ2-7,TRBV27,.
TGTGCCAGCAGCATAATAGCGGGAGATTTAGATACGCAGTATTTT,CASSIIAGDLDTQYF,TRBD2,TRBJ2-3,TRBV7-2,.
TGTGCCAGCTTGGGGAACACTGAAGCTTTCTTT,CASLGNTEAFF,.,TRBJ1-1,TRBV28,once
TGTGCCAGCTCACCACCGACGGACCTCTATGGCTACACCTTC,CASSPPTDLYGYTF,.,TRBJ1-2,TRBV18,.
TGTGCCAGCAGTTACTCCCCGCCTACAGGTGGGGAGCAGTACTTC,CASSYSPPTGGEQYF,.,TRBJ2-5,TRBV6-5,.
TGTGCCAGCAGCCTCACCTCGGGGGCAGGTGGAAACACCATATATTTT,CASSLTSGAGGNTIYF,.,TRBJ1-3,TRBV9,.
TGCAGCGTAAGGGATAGCGGGAGTTCCTACGAGCAGTACTTC,CSVRDSGSSYEQYF,TRBD2,TRBJ2-7,TRBV29-1,once
TGTGCCAGCAGACAGGGAAGGGACACTGAAGCTTTCTTT,CASRQGRDTEAFF,.,TRBJ1-1,TRBV6-4,.
TGTGCCAGCAGTGCCGACAGGGGTTTTGGCGGGGAGCTGTTTTTT,CASSADRGFGGELFF,TRBD1,TRBJ2-2,TRBV6-4,.
TGTGCCAGCAGCTCGCTAGGAGGGGTGGGTTCACCCCTCCACTTT,CASSSLGGVGSPLHF,.,TRBJ1-6,TRBV7-2,.
TGTGCCAGCAGCCATAGCGGGAGAAAAAACGAGCAGTACTTC,CASSHSGRKNEQYF,TRBD2,TRBJ2-7,TRBV7-8,once
TGCAGCGTTTCAGCGGGAGACCCGGGGGAGCAGTACTTC,CSVSAGDPGEQYF,TRBD2,TRBJ2-7,TRBV29-1,.
TGTGCCAGTAGTCCAACCCCGGGACAGGGAACCTCTGGGGCCAACGTCCTGACTTTC,CASSPTPGQGTSGANVLTF,TRBD1,TRBJ2-6,TRBV19,.
TGTGCCAGCAGCGCGGACTGGGTAGGCGGGGAGCTGTTTTTT,CASSADWVGGELFF,.,TRBJ2-2,TRBV6-5,.
TGTGCCAGCAGTGAAGTTCTAGAGCTGGGCTACGAGCAGTACTTC,CASSEVLELGYEQYF,.,TRBJ2-7,TRBV2,.
TGTGCCACCAGCAGAGATGAGGAGGCCTACGAGCAGTACTTC,CATSRDEEAYEQYF,.,TRBJ2-7,TRBV15,.
TGTGCCAGCAGCCGATCTGCAGGTGCTAGAATCGGGGAGCTGTTTTTT,CASSRSAGARIGELFF,.,TRBJ2-2,TRBV5-4,.
TGTGCCAGCATAGACCCCGGGGCAGATACGCAGTATTTT,CASIDPGADTQYF,.,TRBJ2-3,TRBV28,.
TGTGCCAGCAGTGAAGCGCGTTCATATTTTACGGGGTACGAGCAGTACTTC,CASSEARSYFTGYEQYF,.,TRBJ2-7,TRBV2,.
TGCGCCAGCAGCTTGTCCGGAGAGGGGACTGAAGCTTTCTTT,CASSLSGEGTEAFF,.,TRBJ1-1,TRBV5-1,.
TGCGCCAGCCGACTAGCGGGAGGTGGGGAGCTGTTTTTT,CASRLAGGGELFF,TRBD2,TRBJ2-2,TRBV10-2,.
TGTGCCAGCAACTTTGGACAGGGGCCTACAAGGGGAAACACCATATATTTT,CASNFGQGPTRGNTIYF,TRBD1,TRBJ1-3,TRBV28,.
TGCGCCAGCAGCCGAATAGCGGGAGTCCCTGCCGAGCAGTACTTC,CASSRIAGVPAEQYF,TRBD2,TRBJ2-7,TRBV4-1,.
TGCGCCAGCAGCTTGGATTACGGGAACTCCTACGAGCAGTACTTC,CASSLDYGNSYEQYF,.,TRBJ2-7,TRBV5-1,.
TGTGCCAGCAGTACTGGACAGGAGAACACTGAAGCTTTCTTT,CASSTGQENTEAFF,TRBD1,TRBJ1-1,TRBV6-6,.
TGTGCCAGCAGTTACCAGGTGAACACTGAAGCTTTCTTT,CASSYQVNTEAFF,.,TRBJ1-1,TRBV6-5,.
TGTGCCAGTACCGAGCCGGGACAGAGATCCTCTGGGGCCAACGTCCTGACTTTC,CASTEPGQRSSGANVLTF,TRBD1,TRBJ2-6,TRBV19,.
TGCAGCGTTTTGACTAGCGGGAGGGAGCTGGCTTCCTACGAGCAGTACTTC,CSVLTSGRELASYEQYF,TRBD2,TRBJ2-7,TRBV29-1,.
TGTGCCAGCTCCTCTGGGGTCCGCGAGCAGTACTTC,CASSSGVREQYF,.,TRBJ2-7,TRBV28,once
TGTGCCAGCAGTCCCGGGCAGGCGGGTACTGAAGCTTTCTTT,CASSPGQAGTEAFF,.,TRBJ1-1,TRBV28,.
TGTGCCAGCCGGGACAGGATACCCGGGGAGCTGTTTTTT,CASRDRIPGELFF,TRBD1,TRBJ2-2,TRBV7-9,.
TGTGCCAGCAGTTCCACAGGGGGCGCCACTGAAGCTTTCTTT,CASSSTGGATEAFF,TRBD1,TRBJ1-1,TRBV28,.
TGTGCCAGCATCGCGGGAGGGCCTCCCTACAATGAGCAGTTCTTC,CASIAGGPPYNEQFF,TRBD2,TRBJ2-1,TRBV5-8,.
TGCGCTAGCAGCTTGGCTTCCTATGGCTACACCTTC,CASSLASYGYTF,.,TRBJ1-2,TRBV5-1,.
TGTGCGTCCGGGACAGGGGGGTACGAGCAGTACTTC,CASGTGGYEQYF,TRBD1,TRBJ2-7,TRBV10-3,.
TGTGCCAGCAGCTTAGGGACAGATACGCAGTATTTT,CASSLGTDTQYF,.,TRBJ2-3,TRBV7-8,.